The sequence of this TCR beta chain was determined in a study of multiple sclerosis patients with progressive multifocal leukoencephalopathy. Study context: The control group, sampled over time, had multiple sclerosis, received natalizumab and did not develop PML.

This CDR3 has 16 residues. Trimming left V 2 bases short and J 5 bases short, with 16 bases between. The germline V gene has CDR1 MNHNS and CDR2 SASEGT. Sequencing used immunoSEQ multiplex PCR; TCRdb keeps in-frame clones, though not all of them. The table records 25,000 to 35,000 clones, 88% of them present only once. Time point: before natalizumab initiation. T0 refers to blood drawn before natalizumab was first infused. Source material: PBMCs. The chain recombines TRBV6-1 with TRBJ1-5, with D unclear. The sequence was collected from a human donor with multiple sclerosis. In DNA, the CDR3 is TGTGCCAGCAGTGAATTTGAGGGTGCCCCCGATCAGCCCCAGCATTTT. Its translation is CASSEFEGAPDQPQHF.